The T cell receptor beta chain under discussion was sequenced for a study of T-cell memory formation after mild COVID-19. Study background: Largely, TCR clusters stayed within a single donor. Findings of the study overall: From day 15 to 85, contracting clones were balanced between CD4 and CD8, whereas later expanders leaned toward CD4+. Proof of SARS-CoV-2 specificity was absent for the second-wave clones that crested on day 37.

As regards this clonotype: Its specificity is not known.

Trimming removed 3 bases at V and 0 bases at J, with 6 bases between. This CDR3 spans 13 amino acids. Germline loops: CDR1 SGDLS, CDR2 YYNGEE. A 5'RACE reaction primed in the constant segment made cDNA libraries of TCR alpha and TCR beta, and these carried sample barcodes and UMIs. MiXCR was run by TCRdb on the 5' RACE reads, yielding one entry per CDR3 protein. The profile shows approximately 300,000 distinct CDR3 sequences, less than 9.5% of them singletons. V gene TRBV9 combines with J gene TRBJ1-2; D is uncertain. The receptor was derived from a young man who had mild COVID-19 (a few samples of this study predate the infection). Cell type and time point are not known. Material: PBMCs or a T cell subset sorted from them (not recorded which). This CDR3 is CASSAAANYGYTF. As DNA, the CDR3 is TGTGCCAGCAGCGCAGCAGCTAACTATGGCTACACCTTC.